The entry that follows covers one T cell receptor (beta chain) sequence. Antigen unknown. CDR1 is SGHVS, CDR2 FQNEAQ, per germline. With 3 bases removed from V and 5 bases from J, the gap between germline ends came to 7 bases. The CDR3 extends over 12 amino acids. The data derive from a study of siplizumab effects on memory and regulatory T cells. Study-level findings and limits: Few alloreactive clones mapped to unstimulated subsets. Roughly 80-96% of proliferating CD4+ or CD8+ clones lacked an assignable naive or memory phenotype. Naive T cell populations appeared to exhibit greater diversity than memory cells and appeared to be major alloresponse contributors.

TCRdb keeps only in-frame clones here, not all; method: immunoSEQ multiplex PCR. The sample contains around 15,000 clones, around 46% of which appear only once. A 37°C coculture lasting around six days was applied to the mixed lymphocyte reaction cells. Labelling of responder PBMCs was performed with CFSE and of stimulator PBMCs with Violet Dye, followed by mixing at 1:1. This receptor was identified in a human donor in good health; the cells came from an allogeneic mixed lymphocyte reaction. Some clones in this sample may be carry-over from other donors' samples. The rearrangement uses TRBV7-8 and TRBJ1-1; D gene ambiguous. The material sequenced was CFSE-low (dividing) CD4+ T cells sorted from an allogeneic mixed lymphocyte reaction. The DNA of the CDR3 is TGTGCCAGCAGCTTCGGATTAACTGAAGCTTTCTTT. Its protein is CASSFGLTEAFF.